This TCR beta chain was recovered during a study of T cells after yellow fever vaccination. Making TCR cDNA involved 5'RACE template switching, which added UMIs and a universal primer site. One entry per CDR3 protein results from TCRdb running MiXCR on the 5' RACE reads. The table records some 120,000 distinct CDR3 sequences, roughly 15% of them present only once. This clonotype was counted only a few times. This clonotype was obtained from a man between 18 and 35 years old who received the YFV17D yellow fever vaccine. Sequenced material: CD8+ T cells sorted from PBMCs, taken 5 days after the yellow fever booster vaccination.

The CDR3 bases are TGTGCCAGCATCCCGATCGGGGGGACCGGGGAGCTGTTTTTT. This gives the protein CASIPIGGTGELFF. The V call is TRBV6-2 or TRBV6-3, the J call TRBJ2-2; 7 bases map to TRBD2. Germline CDR1 is MNHEY and CDR2 is SVGEGT. This CDR3 spans 14 amino acids. The V and J ends lost 7 bases and 5 bases, in that order; junction bases with no gene match: 7.